The clone carrying this TCR beta chain was counted only a few times. Antigen unknown. These data originate in a study of cytomegalovirus exposure and HLA in healthy donors. Findings and caveats of the study: V- and J-gene trimming in TCR beta was tied to a missense DCLRE1C variant by an analysis performed later.

With V trimmed by 4 bases and J by 6 bases, 6 bases remained unmatched. The CDR3 contains 14 residues. Germline values: CDR1 SGHNT, CDR2 YYREEE (reference sequence). Primers included in the PCR were 60 Vbeta and 13 Jbeta primers. Here immunoSEQ multiplex PCR was the method, and the copy in TCRdb shows in-frame clones only, minus some. The table lists 68,000 or so clones, about four fifths of them singletons. This chain links TRBV5-4 with TRBJ2-1; 8 bases are a match to TRBD2. The sequenced sample was PBMCs. This sequence originates from a woman in her 30s in good health and CMV-seronegative. CDR3 sequence: CASSRGGQLNEQFF. The DNA of the CDR3 is TGTGCCAGCAGCCGCGGGGGGCAACTCAATGAGCAGTTCTTC.